This is a list of T cell receptor beta chains from one sample in a study of blood T cell repertoires in COVID-19. Generated by immunoSEQ multiplex PCR, the TCRdb table keeps only in-frame clones and is missing some. The table records 65,000 to 75,000 clones, 90% of them present only once. Sequenced sample: peripheral blood. The receptors originated from a man aged 50 to 59 with acute or convalescent COVID-19. The CDR3 runs from the conserved cysteine through the conserved F or W. D genes are given only for firm matches. The size entry is marked missing in some rows and otherwise reads once, few, many or a size class.

14,NA,TRBJ1-3,TRBD1,TRBV7-3,TGTGCCAGCAGTGCCGGGACAGGGGGAAACACCATATATTTT,CASSAGTGGNTIYF
19,NA,TRBJ1-2,TRBD1,TRBV4-1,TGCGCCAGCAGCCAAGTTAGCATCGCGCCAGGACAGGGGATTTATGGCTACACCTTC,CASSQVSIAPGQGIYGYTF
16,NA,TRBJ2-5,NA,TRBV5-8,TGTGCCAGCAGCTCTCCGCGGGAAAGATACCAAGAGACCCAGTACTTC,CASSSPRERYQETQYF
12,NA,TRBJ1-2,TRBD1,TRBV29-1,TGCAGCGTTGCGGACAGGGACTATGGCTACACCTTC,CSVADRDYGYTF
14,NA,TRBJ2-3,TRBD2,TRBV30,TGTGCCTGCCTTACTAGCGGGGGCACAGATACGCAGTATTTT,CACLTSGGTDTQYF
15,NA,TRBJ2-6,NA,TRBV28,TGTGCCAGCAGTTTCCGGGGATCTGGGGCCAACGTCCTGACTTTC,CASSFRGSGANVLTF
15,NA,TRBJ2-1,TRBD2,TRBV18,TGTGCCAGCTCACGCCCTAGCGGGAACTACAATGAGCAGTTCTTC,CASSRPSGNYNEQFF
13,NA,TRBJ2-3,NA,TRBV2,TGTGCGGCGATAAGGGGGTCTTCAGATACGCAGTATTTT,CAAIRGSSDTQYF
15,once,TRBJ2-3,TRBD1,TRBV5-1,TGCGCCAGCAGCACGGGACAGGGTAACACAGATACGCAGTATTTT,CASSTGQGNTDTQYF
11,NA,TRBJ2-1,NA,TRBV6-2/TRBV6-3,TGTGCCAGCAGTTTATACAATGAGCAGTTCTTC,CASSLYNEQFF
14,NA,TRBJ1-5,NA,TRBV19,TGTGCCAGTAGTATAAGACGGGATTATCAGCCCCAGCATTTT,CASSIRRDYQPQHF
15,NA,TRBJ1-5,TRBD1,TRBV23-1,TGCGCCAGCAGCTCAAAAGGGGACAGGGATCAGCCCCAGCATTTT,CASSSKGDRDQPQHF
16,NA,TRBJ1-5,TRBD1,TRBV11-2,TGTGCCAGCAGCTTAGGACAGGGCTATAGCAATCAGCCCCAGCATTTT,CASSLGQGYSNQPQHF
16,NA,TRBJ1-2,NA,TRBV6-1,TGTGCCAGCAGTGACGGACTCCGCCTAACTAACTATGGCTACACCTTC,CASSDGLRLTNYGYTF
16,NA,TRBJ1-2,NA,TRBV5-4,TGTGCCAGCAGCCAGATCGGACAGCTCGGCAACTATGGCTACACCTTC,CASSQIGQLGNYGYTF
18,NA,TRBJ2-3,NA,TRBV20-1,TGCAGTGCTAGTCAGGGCTCGCCACTTTTCAGCGGCACAGATACGCAGTATTTT,CSASQGSPLFSGTDTQYF
14,NA,TRBJ1-5,TRBD1,TRBV6-5,TGTGCCAGCAGCCGACAGGGATTAAATCAGCCCCAGCATTTT,CASSRQGLNQPQHF
14,NA,TRBJ1-1,NA,TRBV6-5,TGTGCCAGCAGTCCTCTGACCCTAGGCACTGAAGCTTTCTTT,CASSPLTLGTEAFF
15,NA,TRBJ2-7,NA,TRBV28,TGTGCCAGCAGCTTAACAGGGTTCCTCTCCTACGAGCAGTACTTC,CASSLTGFLSYEQYF
15,NA,TRBJ2-7,NA,TRBV6-5,TGTGCCAGCAGTTACTCTCGGGGAGGGGGAAAAGGGCAGTACTTC,CASSYSRGGGKGQYF
14,NA,TRBJ2-2,TRBD2,TRBV5-4,TGTGCCAGCAGCTTAGCGGGAGAGACCGGGGAGCTGTTTTTT,CASSLAGETGELFF
14,NA,TRBJ2-7,NA,TRBV19,TGTGCCAGTAGCACCGACAGATGGTCCTACGAGCAGTACTTC,CASSTDRWSYEQYF
11,few,TRBJ1-2,NA,TRBV10-3,TGTGCTGTGGGCGGAGGGTATGGCTACACCTTC,CAVGGGYGYTF
14,NA,TRBJ2-2,NA,TRBV27,TGTGCCAGCAGTTTATGGCAGGCCACCGGGGAGCTGTTTTTT,CASSLWQATGELFF
13,NA,TRBJ1-1,TRBD1,TRBV9,TGTGCCAGCAGCTTCAGGGGGCAGGCTGAAGCTTTCTTT,CASSFRGQAEAFF
10,once,TRBJ1-2,NA,TRBV29-1,TGCAGCGTTGTATGGGGAGTCATAACCTTC,CSVVWGVITF
16,once,TRBJ1-1,NA,TRBV7-9,TGTGCCAGCAGCCCCCTAACCGGACAGACAAACACTGAAGCTTTCTTT,CASSPLTGQTNTEAFF
13,NA,TRBJ1-2,NA,TRBV3-1/TRBV3-2,TGTGCCAGCAGCCACTCCCGGGCGGGCGGCTACACCTTC,CASSHSRAGGYTF
14,once,TRBJ2-2,NA,TRBV7-9,TGTGCCAGCAGCTTAACTCCTCCGCCCGGGGAGCTGTTTTTT,CASSLTPPPGELFF
15,NA,TRBJ1-1,NA,TRBV14,TGTGCCAGCAGCGCTTACAGGGATGAGGGCACTGAAGCTTTCTTT,CASSAYRDEGTEAFF
14,NA,TRBJ1-2,NA,TRBV5-4,TGTGCCAGCAGCTTGGAGGCGGCTAACTATGGCTACACCTTC,CASSLEAANYGYTF
14,few,TRBJ2-2,NA,TRBV18,TGTGCCAGCTCACCGACACAGAACACCGGGGAGCTGTTTTTT,CASSPTQNTGELFF
14,NA,TRBJ2-7,NA,TRBV7-2,TGTGCCAGCAGCTTACGGGACATCCTATACGAGCAGTACTTC,CASSLRDILYEQYF
14,NA,TRBJ1-1,NA,TRBV7-9,TGTGCCAGCAGCCGGTCACAGCTGAACACTGAAGCTTTCTTT,CASSRSQLNTEAFF
11,NA,TRBJ2-7,NA,TRBV18,TGTGCCAGCTCACGCGGCTACGAGCAGTACTTC,CASSRGYEQYF
15,NA,TRBJ2-7,NA,TRBV6-2/TRBV6-3,TGTGCCAGCAGTTACTTACAGGGAGCTTTGTACGAGCAGTACTTC,CASSYLQGALYEQYF
15,NA,TRBJ1-4,TRBD1,TRBV5-1,TGCGCCAGCAGCTCCCAGACAGGGGAAAATGAAAAACTGTTTTTT,CASSSQTGENEKLFF
13,NA,TRBJ1-2,TRBD1,TRBV7-9,TGTGCCAGCAGCGAAGGGACAGATTATGGCTACACCTTC,CASSEGTDYGYTF
17,NA,TRBJ1-4,NA,TRBV10-3,TGTGCCATCAGTGAGTCGTCGGGAGGGGGTGTACATGAAAAACTGTTTTTT,CAISESSGGGVHEKLFF
16,NA,TRBJ2-7,TRBD2,TRBV29-1,TGCAGCGTTGAGGGTCTAGCGGGAGGAGGATCCTACGAGCAGTACTTC,CSVEGLAGGGSYEQYF
13,NA,TRBJ2-1,TRBD2,TRBV2,TGTGCCAGCAGTAGCGGGGCTTACAATGAGCAGTTCTTC,CASSSGAYNEQFF
14,NA,TRBJ2-5,TRBD2,TRBV6-5,TGTGCCAGCACCCGCGGGGGGACCAAAGAGACCCAGTACTTC,CASTRGGTKETQYF
19,NA,TRBJ2-1,TRBD2,TRBV5-1,TGCGCCAGCAGCTTGGAAAGCGGGAGGGCCCCCTACTCCTACAATGAGCAGTTCTTC,CASSLESGRAPYSYNEQFF
15,NA,TRBJ2-7,TRBD1,TRBV19,TGTGCCAGTAGGCCACCGGGACAGGGAACCTACGAGCAGTACTTC,CASRPPGQGTYEQYF
13,NA,TRBJ2-5,TRBD2,TRBV3-1/TRBV3-2,TGTGCCAGCAGCCAAGGGGGAGGGGAGACCCAGTACTTC,CASSQGGGETQYF
17,NA,TRBJ2-5,NA,TRBV14,TGTGCCAGCAGCCATCACAGGGTTGCAGGGATTTGGGAGACCCAGTACTTC,CASSHHRVAGIWETQYF
14,NA,TRBJ2-7,TRBD2,TRBV27,TGTGCCAGCAGTGCTTTAGCGGGAGGTAACGAGCAGTACTTC,CASSALAGGNEQYF
14,few,TRBJ2-1,NA,TRBV5-6,TGTGCCAGCAGCTGGGCGACAGGTTACAATGAGCAGTTCTTC,CASSWATGYNEQFF
15,NA,TRBJ2-3,NA,TRBV7-8,TGTGCCAGCAGCGATACAGGGCCCTACACAGATACGCAGTATTTT,CASSDTGPYTDTQYF
16,NA,TRBJ2-1,TRBD2,TRBV4-3,TGCGCCAGCAGCCAAGACTTAGCGGGGTTCTACAATGAGCAGTTCTTC,CASSQDLAGFYNEQFF